The 32 T cell receptor beta chains listed next were all sequenced from one sample in a study of cytomegalovirus exposure and HLA in healthy donors. In the PCR, 60 Vbeta and 13 Jbeta primers were used. The assay was immunoSEQ multiplex PCR, and TCRdb's table has in-frame clones only and misses some. The sample holds 65,000 to 85,000 clones, about 88% seen once. Input material: PBMCs. The receptor source for this set is a woman aged 45 to 65 in good health and CMV-seronegative.

The chain joins TRBV29-1 to TRBJ2-1, with D perhaps TRBD2 (5 bases). The CDR3 runs 16 residues. V lost 0 bases and J lost 0, with 12 bases in between. Germline V lookup: CDR1 SQVTM, CDR2 ANQGSEA. The CDR3 DNA sequence: TGCAGCGTTGAAGATAGGGAGATCAGCTCCTACAATGAGCAGTTCTTC. Its translation is CSVEDREISSYNEQFF.

The gene calls are TRBV7-2 and TRBJ2-5; D is unclear. The better agreement between TRBJ2-7 and the DNA end casts doubt on the J call. The CDR3 extends over 11 amino acids. The germline V gene has CDR1 SGHTA and CDR2 FQGNSA. The CDR3 region has the DNA TGTGCCAGCAGCCCAGGCTACGAGCAGTACTTC. Translating gives CASSPGYEQYF.

This clone was recorded a few times. This chain uses TRBV11-3 with TRBJ2-1, with 9 bases fitting TRBD2. The V segment lost 5 bases and the J segment 7 bases; nucleotides outside the gene matches: 9. This CDR3 region has 15 residues. The germline V gene encodes CDR1 SGHNT and CDR2 YENEEA. The CDR3 DNA is TGTGCCAGCAGCCCGGATAGCGGGGGTACGAATGAGCAGTTCTTC. Protein product: CASSPDSGGTNEQFF.

The chain joins TRBV5-4 to TRBJ2-2; 8 bases fit TRBD2. The V gene end was trimmed by 4 bases and the J gene end by 3 bases; junction bases not matched to a gene: 8. The length of the CDR3 is 16 residues. The V gene's germline CDR1 is SGHNT and CDR2 YYREEE (reference sequence). The CDR3 protein is CASSPSGGPYTGELFF. CDR3 DNA sequence: TGTGCCAGCAGCCCCAGCGGGGGACCCTACACCGGGGAGCTGTTTTTT.

The chain links TRBV5-1 to TRBJ1-2; the D is unclear. This CDR3 is 14 amino acids long. Germline V CDR1 and CDR2: SGHRS, YFSETQ. V lost 0 bases and J 8 bases, leaving 14 bases between the germline ends. CDR3 coding DNA: TGCGCCAGCAGCTTGGCGTCGGACGGAGGCGGCTACACCTTC. It is translated as CASSLASDGGGYTF. The whole variable domain, remainder taken from reference TRBV5-1 and TRBJ1-2, is KAGVTQTPRYLIKTRGQQVTLSCSPISGHRSVSWYQQTPGQGLQFLFEYFSETQRNKGNFPGRFSGRQFSNSRSEMNVSTLELGDSALYLCASSLASDGGGYTFGSGTRLTVV.

V and J are TRBV29-1 and TRBJ2-1, with D maybe TRBD2 (6 bases). Trimming took off 6 bases at V and 10 bases at J, with 10 bases between the two ends. The CDR3 has 10 amino acids. The germline CDR1 and CDR2 sequences are SQVTM and ANQGSEA. The CDR3 bases are TGCAGCGTGCGGGACTTAGAGCAGTTCTTC. This translates into CSVRDLEQFF.

The rearrangement uses TRBV6-5 and TRBJ2-2; tentatively, D is TRBD1 (6 bases). The CDR3 extends over 13 amino acids. V shed 2 bases and J shed 8 bases, with 9 bases lying between them. The germline gives CDR1 MNHEY, CDR2 SVGAGI. The CDR3 loop reads CASSYPGTGELFF. The CDR3 DNA reads TGTGCCAGCAGTTACCCGGGGACAGGGGAGCTGTTTTTT.

This clone has a single count. The rearrangement links TRBV20-1 to TRBJ2-7, with D unresolved. CDR3 length equals 11 residues. Trimming left V 2 bases short and J 2 bases short, with 4 bases between. Germline CDR1 and CDR2: DFQATT and SNEGSKA (reference sequence). Here the CDR3 DNA reads TGCAGTGCTAGATTCACCTACGAGCAGTACTTC. Its translation is CSARFTYEQYF.

This clone was observed a single time. This rearrangement joins TRBV30 to TRBJ2-3, with D tentatively TRBD2 (5 bases). Looked up from germline, CDR1 is GTSNPN and CDR2 is SVGIG (reference sequence). The CDR3 has 14 amino acids. Trimming removed 7 bases at V and 1 base at J, with 15 bases between. The CDR3 here is CASTSGPRTDTQYF. The CDR3 DNA sequence: TGTGCCTCGACAAGCGGTCCCCGCACAGATACGCAGTATTTT. Full variable domain (missing parts from reference TRBV30 and TRBJ2-3): SQTIHQWPATLVQPVGSPLSLECTVEGTSNPNLYWYRQAAGRGLQLLFYSVGIGQISSEVPQNLSASRPQDRQFILSSKKLLLSDSGFYLCASTSGPRTDTQYFGPGTRLTVL.

This rearrangement joins TRBV9 to TRBJ2-1; D is unclear. Trimming took off 5 bases at V and 5 bases at J, with 11 bases between the two ends. In germline, CDR1 is SGDLS, CDR2 YYNGEE. The CDR3 has 13 residues. CDR3 sequence: CASSIQTDNEQFF. The CDR3 nucleotides are TGTGCCAGCAGTATCCAGACTGACAATGAGCAGTTCTTC. Variable domain in full (rest from reference TRBV9 and TRBJ2-1): DSGVTQTPKHLITATGQRVTLRCSPRSGDLSVYWYQQSLDQGLQFLIQYYNGEERAKGNILERFSAQQFPDLHSELNLSSLELGDSALYFCASSIQTDNEQFFGPGTRLTVL.

The gene calls are TRBV19 and TRBJ1-1; the match to TRBD1 covers 10 bases. CDR3 length equals 14 residues. From germline, CDR1 is LNHDA and CDR2 SQIVND (reference sequence). The junction had 6 bases not matched to a gene; V was cut back by 6 bases and J by 5 bases. Here the CDR3 reads CASSPTGGHTEAFF. CDR3 DNA sequence: TGTGCCAGTAGCCCGACAGGGGGCCATACTGAAGCTTTCTTT.

This clone came up a few times. The V gene is TRBV7-2, the J gene TRBJ2-3; weak D call: TRBD2 (6 bases). The germline gives CDR1 SGHTA, CDR2 FQGNSA. Trimming removed 4 bases at V and 3 bases at J, with 8 bases between. This CDR3 is 13 amino acids long. The CDR3 sequence is CASSYGGTDTQYF. CDR3 nucleotide sequence: TGTGCCAGCAGCTACGGGGGAACAGATACGCAGTATTTT.

The chain uses TRBV15 and TRBJ1-5; unclear D gene. Trimming removed 0 bases from V and 7 bases from J, with 7 bases in between. This CDR3 is 13 amino acids long. The germline CDR1 and CDR2 sequences are LNHNV and YYDKDF (reference sequence). The CDR3 sequence is CATSRDVRQPQHF. In DNA form, the CDR3 reads TGTGCCACCAGCAGAGATGTGCGGCAGCCCCAGCATTTT.

V gene TRBV5-1 combines with J gene TRBJ2-3; 8 positions agree with TRBD2. The CDR3 spans 16 residues. V lost 6 bases and J lost 4; bases outside the gene matches: 13. Per germline, CDR1 SGHRS and CDR2 YFSETQ. CDR3 nucleotide sequence: TGCGCCAGCACCGATGGGGGCGGGGGGTCGGCAGATACGCAGTATTTT. Translated: CASTDGGGGSADTQYF.

V gene TRBV7-2 combines with J gene TRBJ1-2; the match to TRBD1 covers 8 bases. V lost 5 bases and J lost 4; bases outside the gene matches: 6. Looked up from germline, CDR1 is SGHTA and CDR2 is FQGNSA. This CDR3 has 14 residues. The CDR3 DNA is TGTGCCAGCAGCCGTGACAGGGGAGGCTATGGCTACACCTTC. Amino acid sequence: CASSRDRGGYGYTF.

This chain joins TRBV28 and TRBJ1-5; 7 positions agree with TRBD1. Trimming took 6 bases from V and 4 from J; bases not matched to a gene: 6. CDR3 size: 14 residues. CDR1 is MDHEN, CDR2 SYDVKM, per germline. CDR3 DNA: TGTGCCAGCAGCTCAGACAGGGTGAATCAGCCCCAGCATTTT. Its protein product is CASSSDRVNQPQHF.

The count of this clone is one. This chain connects TRBV28 to TRBJ1-5; weak D call: TRBD1 (5 bases). The CDR3 spans 13 residues. V was trimmed by 8 bases and J by 0 bases, leaving 8 bases between them. CDR1 MDHEN and CDR2 SYDVKM come from the germline V gene. For the CDR3, the DNA is TGTGCCAGCTATGACAGTAGCAATCAGCCCCAGCATTTT. Its protein product is CASYDSSNQPQHF. Filled out from reference TRBV28 and TRBJ1-5, the complete variable domain reads DVKVTQSSRYLVKRTGEKVFLECVQDMDHENMFWYRQDPGLGLRLIYFSYDVKMKEKGDIPEGYSVSREKKERFSLILESASTNQTSMYLCASYDSSNQPQHFGDGTRLSIL.

CDR3 nucleotide sequence: TGTGCCAGCAGGGGGGGAGACAGGGGGAACACCGGGGAGCTGTTTTTT. Its translation is CASRGGDRGNTGELFF. This chain joins TRBV9 and TRBJ2-2; TRBD1 agrees at 8 bases. V dropped 5 bases and J dropped 1; count of bases not matched to a gene: 7. The CDR3 has 16 residues. From germline, CDR1 is SGDLS and CDR2 YYNGEE.

The CDR3 sequence: CASSFMIQGPYEQYV. CDR3 nucleotide sequence: TGTGCCAGCAGCTTCATGATACAGGGCCCCTACGAGCAGTACGTC. The chain joins TRBV5-6 to TRBJ2-7, with D tentatively TRBD1 (6 bases). This CDR3 has 15 residues. V was pared by 2 bases and J by 2 bases, with 14 bases between. Germline CDR1 reads SGHDT; CDR2 reads YYEEEE.

This clone was seen just once. The chain combines TRBV19 with TRBJ2-3; the match to TRBD2 covers 8 bases. Per germline, CDR1 LNHDA and CDR2 SQIVND (reference sequence). This CDR3 spans 15 amino acids. V was pared by 3 bases and J by 1 base, with 3 bases of the junction left unmatched. In DNA, the CDR3 is TGTGCCAGTAGTATCGGGGGGGCCGGCACAGATACGCAGTATTTT. This codes for CASSIGGAGTDTQYF.

V usage is TRBV30 and J usage is TRBJ1-2; 9 nucleotides align to TRBD1. V trimming: 5 bases; J trimming: 1 base; junction bases outside the gene matches: 11. Germline CDR1 is GTSNPN and CDR2 is SVGIG (reference sequence). There are 16 residues in the CDR3. The CDR3 loop is CAWGEQGAANNYGYTF. CDR3 DNA: TGTGCCTGGGGAGAACAGGGGGCTGCGAATAACTATGGCTACACCTTC.

The chain uses TRBV6-1 and TRBJ2-7; tentative D call: TRBD1 (6 bases). Between the trimmed V and J ends, which lost 5 bases and 2 bases, there was a span of 13 bases. The CDR3 totals 14 residues. Per germline, CDR1 MNHNS and CDR2 SASEGT. The CDR3 DNA reads TGTGCCAGCAGTAGCCACCAGGGGACCTACGAGCAGTACGTC. Amino acid sequence: CASSSHQGTYEQYV.

The rearrangement links TRBV4-1 to TRBJ2-7, with a possible D match to TRBD2 (5 bases). Germline V gene lookup returns CDR1 MGHRA and CDR2 YSYEKL. Between the trimmed V and J ends, which lost 0 bases and 3 bases, there was a span of 12 bases. The CDR3 length is 15 residues. As DNA, the CDR3 is TGCGCCAGCAGCCAAGATACAGCCGCGGGCTACGAGCAGTACTTC. Translation: CASSQDTAAGYEQYF.

This chain links TRBV9 with TRBJ2-5, with TRBD2 identical over 8 bases. V gave up 6 bases and J gave up 4 bases; unmatched junction bases: 14. The CDR3 contains 16 residues. Per germline, CDR1 SGDLS and CDR2 YYNGEE. The CDR3 loop reads CASTPLDGGAGETQYF. CDR3 DNA: TGTGCCAGCACCCCGCTGGACGGGGGGGCCGGAGAGACCCAGTACTTC. The whole variable domain, remainder taken from reference TRBV9 and TRBJ2-5, is DSGVTQTPKHLITATGQRVTLRCSPRSGDLSVYWYQQSLDQGLQFLIQYYNGEERAKGNILERFSAQQFPDLHSELNLSSLELGDSALYFCASTPLDGGAGETQYFGPGTRLLVL.

The chain combines TRBV5-6 with TRBJ2-6; D perhaps matches TRBD2 (6 bases). Trimming stripped 1 base from V and 0 bases from J, with 14 bases between. Germline lookup yields CDR1 SGHDT and CDR2 YYEEEE. The CDR3 has 18 residues. CDR3 sequence reads: CASSLNGGPSSGANVLTF. CDR3 in DNA: TGTGCCAGCAGCTTGAACGGGGGTCCGTCCTCTGGGGCCAACGTCCTGACTTTC.

The chain is built from TRBV4-1 and TRBJ1-2; D gene ambiguous. The CDR3 sequence is 17 residues long. The V gene lost 1 base and the J gene lost 0 bases, with 15 bases spanning the gap. Germline V gene sequence: CDR1 MGHRA, CDR2 YSYEKL. CDR3 nucleotides: TGCGCCAGCAGCCAAGTCTCAGGACTGTCCTCTAACTATGGCTACACCTTC. Protein product: CASSQVSGLSSNYGYTF.

This rearrangement joins TRBV6-6 to TRBJ2-7, with D possibly TRBD1 on 6 matching bases. Between the trimmed V and J ends, which lost 7 bases and 5 bases, there was a span of 15 bases. The germline gives CDR1 MNHNY, CDR2 SVGAGI (reference sequence). The CDR3 length is 13 residues. The CDR3: CASTPVQGNEQYF. The CDR3, as DNA: TGTGCCAGCACCCCCGTCCAGGGGAACGAGCAGTACTTC.

The chain joins TRBV7-3 to TRBJ2-1, with D perhaps matching TRBD2 (6 bases). The CDR3 runs 14 residues. V was trimmed by 5 bases and J by 10 bases, leaving 18 bases between them. Germline CDR1 and CDR2: SGHTA and FQGTGA. CDR3 sequence reads: CASSPEGLTREQFF. CDR3 bases: TGTGCCAGCAGCCCAGAAGGACTAACCAGGGAGCAGTTCTTC.

This chain connects TRBV5-5 to TRBJ1-1; weak D call: TRBD1 (6 bases). Germline assignment: CDR1 SGHKS and CDR2 YYEKEE (reference sequence). V dropped 5 bases and J dropped 3 bases, with 11 bases sitting between them. This CDR3 comprises 13 residues. The CDR3 sequence: CASSLQGDTEAFF. The CDR3 nucleotides are TGTGCCAGCAGTCTACAGGGCGACACTGAAGCTTTCTTT.

The rearrangement joins TRBV15 to TRBJ1-4, with 7 bases that match TRBD1. The CDR3 is 13 residues long. CDR1 LNHNV and CDR2 YYDKDF come from the germline V gene (reference sequence). J lost 15 bases, V lost 3 bases, and 10 bases had no gene match. CDR3 nucleotides: TGTGCCACCAGCAGGAGACAGGGTCCAAAGGTGTTTTTT. It codes for CATSRRQGPKVFF.

As concerns this clone: The sample has other DNA sequences that encode this CDR3 too. The CDR3 DNA sequence: TGTGCCAGTAGTATGGGACTCAATCAGCCCCAGCATTTT. Amino acids: CASSMGLNQPQHF. The J gene is TRBJ1-5, the V gene TRBV19, with a weak D call TRBD1 (5 bases). V was clipped by 3 bases and J by 3 bases, with 6 bases between them. The CDR3 covers 13 residues. The germline V gene has CDR1 LNHDA and CDR2 SQIVND (reference sequence).

Here the CDR3 reads CATSRGLSYEQYF. The CDR3 coding sequence is TGTGCCACCAGCAGAGGACTTTCCTACGAGCAGTACTTC. This chain connects TRBV15 to TRBJ2-7; no clear D. There are 13 residues in the CDR3. Trimming removed 1 base from V and 1 base from J, with 5 bases in between. Germline-derived CDR1 and CDR2 are LNHNV and YYDKDF (reference sequence).